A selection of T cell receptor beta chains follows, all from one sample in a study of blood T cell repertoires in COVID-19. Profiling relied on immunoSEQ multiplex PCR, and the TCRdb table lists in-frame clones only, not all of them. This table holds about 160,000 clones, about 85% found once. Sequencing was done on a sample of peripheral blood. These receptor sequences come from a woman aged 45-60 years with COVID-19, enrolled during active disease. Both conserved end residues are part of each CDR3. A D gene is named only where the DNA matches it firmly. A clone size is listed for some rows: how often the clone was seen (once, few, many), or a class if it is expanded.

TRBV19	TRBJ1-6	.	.	TGTGCCAGTAGTAGATCGACAGCGAGCTCCTATAATTCACCCCTCCACTTT	CASSRSTASSYNSPLHF
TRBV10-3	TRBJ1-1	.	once	TGTGCCATCAGGGACCCGGAGGCGAACACTGAAGCTTTCTTT	CAIRDPEANTEAFF
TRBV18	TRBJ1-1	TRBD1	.	TGTGCCAGCTCACTCGACAGGGCTGAAGCTTTCTTT	CASSLDRAEAFF
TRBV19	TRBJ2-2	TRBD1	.	TGTGCCAGTACCACCGCACCGGGACAGGGGGACACCGGGGAGCTGTTTTTT	CASTTAPGQGDTGELFF
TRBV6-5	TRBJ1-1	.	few	TGTGCCAGCAGTTACTCGACAGCGAACACTGAAGCTTTCTTT	CASSYSTANTEAFF
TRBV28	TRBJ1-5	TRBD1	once	TGTGCCAGCAATGGGGGACAGGTGCTAAGGGTCAATCAGCCCCAGCATTTT	CASNGGQVLRVNQPQHF
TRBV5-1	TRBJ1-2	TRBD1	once	TGCGCCAGCAGCTTGACAGGGGGGAAGGGCTACACCTTC	CASSLTGGKGYTF
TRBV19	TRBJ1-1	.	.	TGTGCCAGTAGTATCCATCAGGGGAACACTGAAGCTTTCTTT	CASSIHQGNTEAFF
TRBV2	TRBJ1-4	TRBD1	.	TGTGCCAGCAGCTCGGACAGGGTCAGTGAAAAACTGTTTTTT	CASSSDRVSEKLFF
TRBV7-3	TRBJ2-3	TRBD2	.	TGTGCCAGCAGCTTAATGCAAACTAGCGGGGGCACAGATACGCAGTATTTT	CASSLMQTSGGTDTQYF
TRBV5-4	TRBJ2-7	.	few	TGTGCCAGCAGCTTGGCCCAGGGAGGGGGGACCGAGCAGTACTTC	CASSLAQGGGTEQYF
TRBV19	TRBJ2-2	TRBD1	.	TGTGCCAGTGCTAACTTTAGACAGGGCGGCACCGGGGAGCTGTTTTTT	CASANFRQGGTGELFF
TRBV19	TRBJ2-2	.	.	TGTGCCAGTAGTATTCAACAGGCGAACACCGGGGAGCTGTTTTTT	CASSIQQANTGELFF
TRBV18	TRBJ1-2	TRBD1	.	TGTGCCAGCTCACCCCGGGACAGGGGCCTTGGCTACACCTTC	CASSPRDRGLGYTF
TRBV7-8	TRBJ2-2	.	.	TGTGCCAGCAGCCCTCGAAACCTAGACAGGGAGGATTTGAACACCGGGGAGCTGTTTTTT	CASSPRNLDREDLNTGELFF
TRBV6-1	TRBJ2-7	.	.	TGTGCCAGCAGTGACACTATCAGCTCCTACGAGCAGTACTTC	CASSDTISSYEQYF
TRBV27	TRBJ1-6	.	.	TGTGCCAGCAGTTTAAGGGGGTCCAATTCACCCCTCCACTTT	CASSLRGSNSPLHF
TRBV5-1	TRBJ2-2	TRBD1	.	TGCGCCAGCAGCGCCGGGACAGGTGGGGCCGGGGAGCTGTTTTTT	CASSAGTGGAGELFF
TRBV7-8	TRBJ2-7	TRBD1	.	TGTGCCAGCAGCCAAGCTCGGGACAGATACGAGCAGTACTTC	CASSQARDRYEQYF
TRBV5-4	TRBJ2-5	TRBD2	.	TGTGCCAGCAGCTTCGGGCGGGGGGGCGAGTTGGAGACCCAGTACTTC	CASSFGRGGELETQYF
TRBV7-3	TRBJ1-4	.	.	TGTGCCAGCAGCTTAATTAGGGGAGGTGAAAAACTGTTTTTT	CASSLIRGGEKLFF
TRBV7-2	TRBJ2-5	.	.	TGTGCCAGCAGCAAGAACTTACAAGAGACCCAGTACTTC	CASSKNLQETQYF
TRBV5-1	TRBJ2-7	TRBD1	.	TGCGCCAGCAGCATCGACAGGGCCCACGAGCAGTACTTC	CASSIDRAHEQYF
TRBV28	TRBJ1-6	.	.	TGTGCCAGCAGTTTAATGACAGCTAATTCACCCCTCCACTTT	CASSLMTANSPLHF
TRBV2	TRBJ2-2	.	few	TGTGCCAGCAGTGGGCAGGCGGGCAGGCAGAACACCGGGGAGCTGTTTTTT	CASSGQAGRQNTGELFF
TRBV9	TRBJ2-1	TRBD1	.	TGTGCCAGCAGCCTCTCCGGGACAGGGGGCAATGAGCAGTTCTTC	CASSLSGTGGNEQFF
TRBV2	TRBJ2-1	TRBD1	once	TGTGCCAGCAGTCGGGACAGTGAGAATGAGCAGTTCTTC	CASSRDSENEQFF
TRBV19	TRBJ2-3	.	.	TGTGCCAGTCGACAAGGTTCAGATACGCAGTATTTT	CASRQGSDTQYF
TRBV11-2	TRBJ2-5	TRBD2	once	TGTGCCAGCAGCTTAGGAGCTACTAGCGGGGTTGAGACCCAGTACTTC	CASSLGATSGVETQYF
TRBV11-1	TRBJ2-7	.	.	TGTGCCAGCAGCTTACGTTACGGGGTGTTAGCCTACGAGCAGTACTTC	CASSLRYGVLAYEQYF
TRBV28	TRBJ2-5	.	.	TGTGCCAGCAGCCCTAGACAGGCTCGAGAGACCCAGTACTTC	CASSPRQARETQYF
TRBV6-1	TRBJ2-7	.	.	TGTGCCAGCAGTGAAGTGGCAGGGGCGTCCTACGAGCAGTACTTC	CASSEVAGASYEQYF
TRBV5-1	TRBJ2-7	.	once	TGCGCCAGCAGATCCGGGACTCTCAGCTCCTACGAGCAGTACTTC	CASRSGTLSSYEQYF
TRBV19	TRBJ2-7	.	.	TGTGCCAGTAGTATAGGTCCGGGGGAGCAGTACTTC	CASSIGPGEQYF
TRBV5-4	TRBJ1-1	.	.	TGTGCCAGCAGCTTGGCTCAGGGTAGCACTGAAGCTTTCTTT	CASSLAQGSTEAFF
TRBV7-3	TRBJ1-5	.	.	TGTGCCAGCAGCTCTGGACAGCCAGGTGCGCCCCAGCATTTT	CASSSGQPGAPQHF
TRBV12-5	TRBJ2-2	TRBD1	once	TGTGCTAGTGGTCTTGGGGGGACAGGGGGCAGAACCGGGGAGCTGTTTTTT	CASGLGGTGGRTGELFF
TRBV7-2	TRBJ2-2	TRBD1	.	TGTGCCAGCAGCTTGGGGACAGGGGTAAACACCGGGGAGCTGTTTTTT	CASSLGTGVNTGELFF
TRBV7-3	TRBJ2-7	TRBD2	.	TGTGCCAGCAGCCCAGCGGGGGGACCCTACGAGCAGTACTTC	CASSPAGGPYEQYF
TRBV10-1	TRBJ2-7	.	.	TGCGCCAGCAGCGGACAGAATAGTTACGAGCAGTACTTC	CASSGQNSYEQYF
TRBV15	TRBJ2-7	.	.	TGTGCCACCAGCAGAGGGTCAGGGTTTTTCTACGAGCAGTACTTC	CATSRGSGFFYEQYF
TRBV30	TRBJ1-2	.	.	TGTGCCTGGAGTGTACTCGGGGGATGGGGCTACACCTTC	CAWSVLGGWGYTF
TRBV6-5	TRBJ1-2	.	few	TGTGCCAGCACCAAAGAGGGATCGGGCTACACCTTC	CASTKEGSGYTF
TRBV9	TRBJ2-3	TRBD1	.	TGTGCCAGCAGTTTGGACAGGGGGCGCACAGATACGCAGTATTTT	CASSLDRGRTDTQYF
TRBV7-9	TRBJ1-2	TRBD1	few	TGTGCCAGCAGCTTAGAGACAGGGGGCTATGGCTACACCTTC	CASSLETGGYGYTF
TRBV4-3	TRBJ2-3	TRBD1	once	TGCGCCAGCAGCCCTGGGACAGGGCCGGGAGATACGCAGTATTTT	CASSPGTGPGDTQYF
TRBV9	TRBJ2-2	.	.	TGTGCCAGCAGCGTAGAAGCGCCGACAGCTGCGAACACCGGGGAGCTGTTTTTT	CASSVEAPTAANTGELFF
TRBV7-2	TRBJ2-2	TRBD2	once	TGTGCCAGCAGCCCCAGACTAGCGGTTAACACCGGGGAGCTGTTTTTT	CASSPRLAVNTGELFF
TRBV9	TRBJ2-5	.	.	TGTGCCAGCAGCGCTCGGGTGCAAGAGACCCAGTACTTC	CASSARVQETQYF
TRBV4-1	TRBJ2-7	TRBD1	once	TGCGCCAGCAGCCAAGGCACAGGGGGGACCTACGAGCAGTACTTC	CASSQGTGGTYEQYF
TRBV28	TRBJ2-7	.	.	TGTGCCAGCACCGGAGGTCGAGGAGGATTCTACGAGCAGTACTTC	CASTGGRGGFYEQYF
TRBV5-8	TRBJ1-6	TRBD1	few	TGTGCCAGCAGCCCCCGAGGGGGACAGGGAGGGTCACCCCTCCACTTT	CASSPRGGQGGSPLHF